The clone carrying this T cell receptor (beta chain) has just a few counts. This record comes from a study of early T cells in non-severe SARS-CoV-2 infection. V was pared by 2 bases and J by 6 bases, with 11 bases between. The CDR3 has 13 residues. Germline V gene lookup returns CDR1 MNHNY and CDR2 SVGAGI (reference sequence). TCRdb recomputed calls from the 5' RACE reads with MiXCR, one row per CDR3 protein. Among over 85,000 distinct CDR3 sequences listed, 15% to 20% were seen once. Sample: whole blood. The chain couples TRBV6-6 to TRBJ2-7; the D gene could be TRBD1 or TRBD2 (5 bases each). This TCR came from an adult who was a healthcare worker with PCR-confirmed SARS-CoV-2 infection or an uninfected control (not recorded which). CDR3 protein: CASSYTRGPEQYF. The CDR3 coding sequence is TGTGCCAGCAGTTACACCCGGGGCCCCGAGCAGTACTTC.